The 10 T cell receptor beta chains presented below share a single source sample, sequenced in a study of regulatory T cells in long-lasting Graves disease. The TCR beta library used iRepertoire HTBI primers with Arm-PCR amplification of CDR3. TCRdb re-derived calls from the multiplex PCR reads in MiXCR, one entry per CDR3 protein. The sample holds about 620,000 distinct CDR3 sequences, roughly 15% seen once. Time point noted: newly diagnosed GD, antithyroid drugs for less than 3 months. Preparation of the TCR library used RNA extracted from PBMCs. Separately, the same data were catalogued under a study of T cells in Graves' hyperthyroidism and ophthalmopathy.

The specimen comprised peripheral blood mononuclear cells (PBMCs), sampled at new diagnosis, from a patient treated with antithyroid drugs. These receptors all come from a woman aged 25 to 45 with Graves disease.

This clonotype was recorded many times. The V gene is TRBV11-2, the J gene TRBJ2-6, with 12 nucleotides matching TRBD1. The trim removed 6 bases at V and 1 base at J, leaving 10 bases unmatched. The CDR3 sequence is 19 residues long. The germline gives CDR1 SGHAT, CDR2 FQNNGV. CDR3 sequence: CASRGIRDRGRSGANVLTF. CDR3 nucleotide sequence: TGTGCCAGCAGGGGAATTCGGGACAGGGGGCGATCTGGGGCCAACGTCCTGACTTTC.

This clonotype has ten or more counts. The rearrangement joins TRBV7-3 to TRBJ2-3; TRBD2 aligns across 13 bases. The CDR3 is made up of 16 amino acids. V dropped 5 bases and J dropped 5; count of bases not matched to a gene: 7. Germline V gene lookup returns CDR1 SGHTA and CDR2 FQGTGA. The DNA of the CDR3 is TGTGCCAGCAGCCCGGGACTAGCGGGACATCAAGATACGCAGTATTTT. Its protein is CASSPGLAGHQDTQYF.

The rearrangement links TRBV6-1 to TRBJ2-5; D may correspond to TRBD1 or TRBD2 (5 bases each). From germline, CDR1 is MNHNS and CDR2 SASEGT. The length of the CDR3 is 12 residues. Trimming stripped 6 bases from V and 7 bases from J, with 12 bases between. CDR3 protein: CASRGVGRTQYF. CDR3 nucleotide sequence: TGTGCCAGCAGGGGGGTGGGAAGGACCCAGTACTTC.

V usage is TRBV7-9 and J usage is TRBJ2-7; D is perhaps TRBD2 (7 bases). Trimming pared 0 bases from V and 7 bases from J, leaving 10 bases between. CDR3 size: 13 residues. Germline V gene sequence: CDR1 SEHNR, CDR2 FQNEAQ (reference sequence). The CDR3 nucleotides are TGTGCCAGCAGCTTAGCGGGGGGGCGGGAGCAGTACTTC. This encodes CASSLAGGREQYF. Full variable domain (rest looked up from reference TRBV7-9 and TRBJ2-7): DTGVSQNPRHKITKRGQNVTFRCDPISEHNRLYWYRQTLGQGPEFLTYFQNEAQLEKSRLLSDRFSAERPKGSFSTLEIQRTEQGDSAMYLCASSLAGGREQYFGPGTRLTVT.

At least ten counts were recorded for this clonotype. V usage is TRBV29-1 and J usage is TRBJ1-1, with no clear D. The CDR3 contains 11 residues. Trimming stripped 5 bases from V and 7 bases from J, with 11 bases between. The V gene's germline CDR1 is SQVTM and CDR2 ANQGSEA. The CDR3 region is CSVKSGIEAFF. The CDR3 bases are TGCAGCGTTAAAAGCGGGATTGAAGCTTTCTTT.

Only a few counts were recorded for this clonotype. The V gene is TRBV28, the J gene TRBJ1-5; 8 nucleotides align to TRBD1. Germline V lookup: CDR1 MDHEN, CDR2 SYDVKM. V lost 4 bases, J lost 0 bases, and 11 bases stayed unmatched. The CDR3 contains 18 residues. In DNA form, the CDR3 reads TGTGCCAGCAGTTCTTTGCTAGGACAGGGCTTTAGCAATCAGCCCCAGCATTTT. Protein sequence: CASSSLLGQGFSNQPQHF. The entire variable domain, with the rest obtained from reference TRBV28 and TRBJ1-5, is as follows: DVKVTQSSRYLVKRTGEKVFLECVQDMDHENMFWYRQDPGLGLRLIYFSYDVKMKEKGDIPEGYSVSREKKERFSLILESASTNQTSMYLCASSSLLGQGFSNQPQHFGDGTRLSIL.

This clonotype occurred a few times. V usage is TRBV5-1 and J usage is TRBJ1-2; 7 bases map to TRBD1. V trimming: 6 bases; J trimming: 7 bases; junction bases outside the gene matches: 12. CDR1 and CDR2 from the germline V gene are SGHRS and YFSETQ. CDR3 length: 14 residues. This CDR3 reads CASNMGTAGVGYTF. The CDR3 nucleotides are TGCGCCAGCAACATGGGGACAGCCGGGGTTGGCTACACCTTC.

This clonotype was detected many times. The chain links TRBV5-1 to TRBJ2-3, with a possible D match to TRBD2 (6 bases). CDR1 is SGHRS and CDR2 is YFSETQ in the germline V gene. This CDR3 is 16 amino acids long. The V end lost 0 bases, the J end lost 3 bases, and 14 bases lay between the germline ends. The CDR3: CASSLVGSRGTDTQYF. CDR3 bases: TGCGCCAGCAGCTTGGTAGGATCCCGGGGGACAGATACGCAGTATTTT.

The chain recombines TRBV7-2 with TRBJ2-7; weak D call: TRBD1 (6 bases). With 6 bases removed from V and 1 base from J, the gap between germline ends came to 13 bases. This CDR3 is built from 14 residues. Germline assignment: CDR1 SGHTA and CDR2 FQGNSA. The CDR3 sequence is CASRKVGGSYEQYF. The CDR3 DNA is TGTGCCAGCAGGAAAGTAGGGGGATCCTACGAGCAGTACTTC.

V and J are TRBV6-1 and TRBJ2-5, with 7 bases identical to TRBD1. CDR1 is MNHNS and CDR2 is SASEGT in the germline V gene. V was clipped by 5 bases and J by 10 bases; unmatched bases: 10. This CDR3 spans 13 amino acids. The CDR3 DNA reads as TGTGCCAGCAGTCCCTGGGACAGCCGGAGCCAGTACTTC. Its translation is CASSPWDSRSQYF.